This TCR beta chain came from a study of OX40 agonist ivuxolimab in advanced cancers. Study-level background: Ivuxolimab, which targeted the costimulatory receptor OX40 (CD134), was an agonistic, fully human IgG2 monoclonal antibody. Intravenous ivuxolimab was administered to patients every 2 weeks at six dose levels: 0.01, 0.1, 0.3, 1.5, 3 and 10 mg/kg. Of the approximately 50 patients in dose escalation, approximately 20 had hepatocellular carcinoma, some 15 had melanoma, 9 had renal cell carcinoma and 9 had head and neck cancer. The dose-escalation cohort was about 86% male with a mean age of around 62 years, ranging from roughly 23 to 80. Patients were allowed to have had prior anti-PD-1, anti-PD-L1 or anti-CTLA-4 therapy, and roughly 40% of the dose-escalation patients had previously received checkpoint inhibitors. Partial responses were achieved by three dose-escalation patients, of whom one had hepatocellular carcinoma and two had cutaneous melanoma. Peripheral TCRbeta sequencing was intended to test whether TCR sequence diversity was altered and clonal T-cell expansion was caused by ivuxolimab. The paper covers the monotherapy dose-escalation part of the phase I ivuxolimab trial, which included N ≈ 50 patients. The paper's findings and limits, for the study overall: Partial responders in the 0.1-3.0 mg/kg groups had among the lowest normalized peripheral clonal expansion, especially among CD8+ T cells. At doses of 0.1 to 3.0 mg/kg, clonal expansion of both CD4+ and CD8+ T cells in blood was seen between baseline and week 6. Low levels of normalized T-cell clonal expansion were also seen in some nonresponding patients. The antigen specificity of the clonally expanded peripheral T cells was not determined. After ivuxolimab, CD8+ T cells had more expanded clones than CD4+ T cells on average.

Note on this clone: It lacks a known antigen. No per-base quality is available; no much larger clone lies one base away.

Genomic DNA was extracted from sorted cells for sequencing of the TCRbeta CDR3 region. The immunoSEQ Assay was used to sequence the TCRbeta CDR3 regions. As stored in TCRdb, this immuneACCESS dataset retains in-frame rearrangements with V and J assigned. A fraction of the clones does not appear; measured against another copy, unresolved V genes explain less than half of the discrepancy, and the remainder lacks a known reason. The sample table holds more than 60,000 clones, of which around 87% were seen once. Roughly 5.2% of the sample lies in the top ten. The CDR3 goes from the cysteine to the phenylalanine over 15 residues. This entry keeps only the CDR3 DNA: 45 bases, framed from base 1. V is trimmed back by 4 bases and J by 0 bases, and the junction contains 6 bases that no gene match accounts for. CDR1 and CDR2, looked up from the germline V gene, are SGDLS and YYNGEE. Patients with a history of autoimmune disease or receiving systemic immunosuppression were excluded from the trial. Peripheral blood for TCR sequencing was collected from all dose cohorts at baseline, on cycle 4 day 1, and on cycle 7 day 1. Samples were obtained from an open-label, multicenter, first-in-human phase I dose-escalation trial of ivuxolimab. Adults with locally advanced or metastatic melanoma, renal cell, hepatocellular, or head and neck squamous cell carcinoma were enrolled in the trial. Before TCR sequencing, CD4+ T cells and CD8+ T cells from peripheral blood were sorted into separate populations.

The rearranged chain carries TRBV9 and TRBJ1-1; 7 junctional bases match TRBD1. The source was CD4+ or CD8+ T cells sorted from blood, collected in a trial of the OX40 agonist ivuxolimab. The clonotype originates from an adult with an advanced solid tumor such as melanoma, head and neck, liver or kidney cancer. The CDR3 region has the sequence CASSLEGQLNTEAFF. At the DNA level, the sequence is TGTGCCAGCAGCCTTGAGGGACAGTTGAACACTGAAGCTTTCTTT.